This is a list of T cell receptor beta chains from one sample in a study of metastatic and nonmetastatic thyroid tumors. TCRdb ran MiXCR on the PCR reads. The sample carries tens of thousands of clones, roughly an eighth recorded once. Sample: blood. The origin of the receptors is a female donor with papillary thyroid cancer or a benign thyroid nodule (not recorded which). Some clones in this sample may be carry-over from other donors' samples. CDR3s include the opening cysteine and the closing phenylalanine or tryptophan. A D gene is named only where the DNA matches it firmly.

D: -
V: TRBV6-2/TRBV6-3
CDR3: CASSYSSLRGQASKNIQYF

D: TRBD1
V: TRBV25-1
CDR3: CASTETGFHTEAFF

D: -
V: TRBV7-3
CDR3: CASSLTGTVDTQYF

D: TRBD2
V: TRBV11-2
CDR3: CASSWAGGYEQYF

D: -
V: TRBV7-2
CDR3: CASSSQGFPYEQYF

D: -
V: TRBV6-6
CDR3: CASSSPIGRGGDEQFF

D: -
V: TRBV30
CDR3: CAWIAQGSGNTIYF

D: -
V: TRBV7-2
CDR3: CASREGRETTNEKLFF

D: TRBD1
V: TRBV6-1
CDR3: CASRTDRGQGGNSPLHF

D: -
V: TRBV14
CDR3: CASSPHRNIQYF

D: TRBD2
V: TRBV9
CDR3: CASSAGTSGNYEQYF

D: TRBD1
V: TRBV30
CDR3: CAFPPGTGGGYTF

D: -
V: TRBV12-3/TRBV12-4
CDR3: CASSLKGRDTEAFF

D: TRBD1
V: TRBV27
CDR3: CASSLGGQGMVDSPLHF

D: -
V: TRBV4-1
CDR3: CASSQTGMNTEAFF

D: TRBD2
V: TRBV25-1
CDR3: CASSPSSSIGGRDARDTQYF

D: -
V: TRBV2
CDR3: CASKGQGLGNSPLHF

D: -
V: TRBV4-2
CDR3: CASSQARGSYNEQFF

D: -
V: TRBV4-2
CDR3: CASSQNLGIGVHF

D: TRBD2
V: TRBV11-2
CDR3: CASSLRAGGSTGELFF

D: TRBD1
V: TRBV4-1
CDR3: CASSRRDRWDEQYF

D: -
V: TRBV4-1
CDR3: CASSQEGQLNTEAFF

D: -
V: TRBV7-2
CDR3: CASSFLVGGAREQFF